The 18 T cell receptor beta chains given below trace back to one sample, sequenced in a study of T-cell memory formation after mild COVID-19. TCRdb re-analysed the 5' RACE reads in MiXCR, keeping a single row per CDR3 protein. The table records around 340,000 distinct CDR3 sequences, roughly 13% of them present only once. The sequencing sample was made of PBMCs or a T cell subset sorted from them (not recorded which). The source of these receptors is a man aged 18 to 30 who had mild COVID-19 (a few samples of this study predate the infection). Cell type and time point are not known.

The rearrangement links TRBV20-1 to TRBJ2-7, with 11 nucleotides matching TRBD2. The CDR3 length is 14 residues. Germline V gives CDR1 DFQATT, CDR2 SNEGSKA (reference sequence). Germline trimming cut 5 bases from V and 3 bases from J; bases unmatched to any gene: 6. The chain's CDR3 is CSADGLAGHYEQYF. DNA of the CDR3: TGCAGTGCTGACGGACTAGCGGGTCACTACGAGCAGTACTTC.

The sample holds a few counts of this clonotype. The chain has TRBV7-2 and TRBJ1-1; D uncertain. The CDR3 has 15 residues. V was shortened by 5 bases and J by 5 bases, with 18 bases between the two germline ends. Germline assignment: CDR1 SGHTA and CDR2 FQGNSA. This chain's CDR3 is CASSPRGPMGTEAFF. The CDR3 bases are TGTGCCAGCAGCCCTCGAGGCCCGATGGGGACTGAAGCTTTCTTT.

This clonotype was observed a few times. V is TRBV27 and J is TRBJ1-2; D unclear. Germline-derived CDR1 and CDR2 are MNHEY and SMNVEV (reference sequence). The CDR3 covers 13 residues. Trimming pared 3 bases from V and 3 bases from J, leaving 8 bases between. CDR3 amino acids: CASSFGQDYGYTF. CDR3 DNA: TGTGCCAGCAGTTTCGGGCAGGACTATGGCTACACCTTC.

The chain recombines TRBV4-1 with TRBJ2-1; tentative D call: TRBD2 (6 bases). The V and J ends lost 3 bases and 4 bases respectively, with 10 bases between them. This CDR3 is built from 14 residues. Germline V gene sequence: CDR1 MGHRA, CDR2 YSYEKL. CDR3 in DNA: TGCGCCAGCAGCCACGGGACTTCGTACAATGAGCAGTTCTTC. Translating gives CASSHGTSYNEQFF.

The gene calls are TRBV27 and TRBJ2-1; D gene ambiguous. V was shortened by 2 bases and J by 0 bases, with 14 bases between the two germline ends. The CDR3 contains 17 residues. Per germline, CDR1 MNHEY and CDR2 SMNVEV (reference sequence). The CDR3 region has the DNA TGTGCCAGCAGTTTAGTAGGGATGTTTGGCTCCTACAATGAGCAGTTCTTC. This translates into CASSLVGMFGSYNEQFF.

This sequence joins TRBV9 and TRBJ2-7, with D possibly TRBD2 on 5 matching bases. V lost 4 bases and J lost 4, with 24 bases in between. Germline V gene data show CDR1 as SGDLS and CDR2 as YYNGEE. The CDR3 has 17 amino acids. Here the CDR3 reads CASSPMVDISGDYEQYF. CDR3 coding DNA: TGTGCCAGCAGCCCCATGGTTGATATCAGCGGAGATTACGAGCAGTACTTC.

The CDR3 loop reads CASSLGSGTATYEQYV. CDR3 coding DNA: TGCGCCAGCAGCTTGGGAAGCGGGACAGCAACCTACGAGCAGTACGTC. The rearrangement joins TRBV5-1 to TRBJ2-7; possibly TRBD1 or TRBD2 for D (7 bases each). The CDR3 runs 16 residues. V was pared by 0 bases and J by 2 bases, with 15 bases between. CDR1 is SGHRS, CDR2 YFSETQ, per germline.

V is TRBV24-1 and J is TRBJ2-2, with D perhaps matching TRBD1 (6 bases). Germline V CDR1 and CDR2: KGHDR, SFDVKD. The V gene lost 7 bases and the J gene lost 2 bases, with 16 bases spanning the gap. CDR3 length equals 16 residues. CDR3 coding DNA: TGTGCCACCAGCCGGGACATACCAATCAACACCGGGGAGCTGTTTTTT. Encoded protein: CATSRDIPINTGELFF.

This clonotype has a handful of counts. The CDR3 DNA reads as TGCAGTGCCGTGACTAGCGACGAGCAGTACGTC. This codes for CSAVTSDEQYV. The rearrangement links TRBV20-1 to TRBJ2-7; 8 nucleotides align to TRBD2. The V and J ends lost 6 bases and 5 bases, in that order; junction bases with no gene match: 3. Germline values: CDR1 DFQATT, CDR2 SNEGSKA (reference sequence). This CDR3 has 11 amino acids.

This clonotype was seen a handful of times. V gene TRBV7-8 combines with J gene TRBJ2-3; weak D call: TRBD2 (6 bases). The germline V and J ends were trimmed by 3 bases and 2 bases, with 9 bases remaining between them. This CDR3 has 14 amino acids. Germline CDR1 and CDR2: SGHVS and FQNEAQ. This CDR3 is CASSLTRVTDTQYF. In nucleotides, the CDR3 is TGTGCCAGCAGCTTGACTAGAGTCACAGATACGCAGTATTTT.

The chain has TRBV13 and TRBJ1-4, with 7 bases matching TRBD1. CDR1 and CDR2 (germline): PRHDT, FYEKMQ (reference sequence). CDR3 length: 13 amino acids. Unmatched junction bases numbered 8, after V lost 5 bases and J lost 11 bases. The CDR3, as DNA: TGTGCCAGCAGCCATACTGACAGGGATAAACTGTTTTTT. Amino acids: CASSHTDRDKLFF.

This clonotype was observed a handful of times. V is TRBV6-2 or TRBV6-3 and J is TRBJ1-5; 7 bases agree with TRBD1. The CDR3 is 15 residues long. V lost 7 bases to trimming and J lost 7 bases; unmatched junction nucleotides: 13. Germline CDR1 MNHEY, CDR2 SVGEGT. The CDR3 nucleotides are TGTGCCAGCACCCCTACAGGGGACCCGCTACAGCCCCAGCATTTT. Translating gives CASTPTGDPLQPQHF.

V is TRBV4-1 and J is TRBJ1-2, with D unclear. Trimming stripped 0 bases from V and 2 bases from J, with 10 bases between. Germline assignment: CDR1 MGHRA and CDR2 YSYEKL. This CDR3 region has 15 residues. This chain's CDR3 is CASSQDSTENYGYTF. The CDR3 DNA reads as TGCGCCAGCAGCCAAGATTCTACGGAGAACTATGGCTACACCTTC.

This clonotype was picked up many times. The chain uses TRBV20-1 and TRBJ1-4, with D possibly TRBD1 on 5 matching bases. Trimming shortened V by 6 bases and J by 3 bases, and 11 bases separated the two germline ends. CDR1 is DFQATT and CDR2 is SNEGSKA in the germline V gene (reference sequence). CDR3 size: 13 residues. The CDR3 region is CSARGGPNEKLFF. DNA for the CDR3: TGCAGTGCCCGGGGGGGTCCTAATGAAAAACTGTTTTTT.

This clonotype was detected only a few times. The rearrangement joins TRBV5-1 to TRBJ1-5; weak D call: TRBD1 (5 bases). Germline-derived CDR1 and CDR2 are SGHRS and YFSETQ. V was clipped by 0 bases and J by 7 bases, with 14 bases between them. The CDR3 length is 15 residues. CDR3 sequence reads: CASSLAGGRGQPQHF. For the CDR3, the DNA is TGCGCCAGCAGCTTGGCCGGGGGACGAGGGCAGCCCCAGCATTTT.

This clonotype was observed a few times. The V and J genes are TRBV7-8 and TRBJ2-5; TRBD1 matches 8 bases. Unmatched junction bases numbered 5, after V lost 5 bases and J lost 6 bases. The CDR3 length is 13 residues. CDR1 and CDR2 (germline): SGHVS, FQNEAQ. CDR3 DNA sequence: TGTGCCAGCAGCCCCGACAGGGGAAAGACCCAGTACTTC. The encoded protein is CASSPDRGKTQYF. Variable domain in full (rest from reference TRBV7-8 and TRBJ2-5): GAGVSQSPRYKVAKRGQDVALRCDPISGHVSLFWYQQALGQGPEFLTYFQNEAQLDKSGLPSDRFFAERPEGSVSTLKIQRTQQEDSAVYLCASSPDRGKTQYFGPGTRLLVL.

This clonotype was seen only a few times. Here the CDR3 reads CASRFTGGASEAFF. CDR3 DNA: TGTGCCAGCAGATTTACAGGGGGCGCGTCTGAAGCTTTCTTT. The chain joins TRBV6-5 to TRBJ1-1; TRBD1 matches at 9 bases. The CDR3 has 14 amino acids. Trimming at V came to 6 bases and at J to 6 bases, leaving 8 bases not matched to a gene. Germline CDR1 is MNHEY and CDR2 is SVGAGI.

The chain couples TRBV11-2 to TRBJ1-2, with 9 positions matching TRBD1. Germline values: CDR1 SGHAT, CDR2 FQNNGV. The CDR3 covers 14 residues. J lost 7 bases, V lost 8 bases, and 11 bases had no gene match. The CDR3 reads CASGVTGGYGGYTF. The CDR3 region has the DNA TGTGCCAGCGGAGTTACAGGGGGCTATGGTGGCTACACCTTC.